This T cell receptor (beta chain) stems from a study of T cell repertoires in cytomegalovirus infection (dated by TCRdb to the late 2010s). Regarding the research as a whole: Because public TCR beta signatures pointed to carriage of CMV infection together with the matching HLA type, the HLA type of each donor mattered for the analysis.

This clonotype was seen once. The antigen this receptor binds is unknown. The record has no base qualities; no much larger clone is one base away. A single read constitutes weak evidence. The research as a whole found: The ex vivo response was dominated by HLA-C-restricted CMV-specific TCR beta clonotypes, which also provided the single most frequent clonotype in two of eight donors. Carriers of CMV infection plus the relevant HLA type were discriminated by the cumulative frequency of public TCR beta family members in the study cohort and in an independent approximately 360-donor cohort.

Sequencing took place on an Illumina HiSeq 1500. TCRdb itself trimmed the public reads at Q25 with fastp, ran MiXCR and retained productive beta chains. Each entry is one CDR3 protein sequence, shown with its most common DNA and genes. Across this sample there are around 170,000 distinct CDR3 sequences, with roughly 18% seen only once. Clones ranked in the top ten supply about 17% of the sample. The germline V gene specifies MGHRA as CDR1 and YSYEKL as CDR2. The V end loses 3 bases and the J end loses 0 bases, and a stretch of 23 bases separates them. Spanning cysteine to phenylalanine, the CDR3 consists of 19 amino acids. The kept DNA is CDR3 alone, 57 bases in frame from the first base.

The sequence was obtained from a human donor in good health (CMV status not recorded). Some clones in this sample may be carry-over from other donors' samples. Sequencing was carried out using CD8+ T cells from PBMCs. This sequence uses TRBV4-1 and TRBJ2-5; the D segment could be TRBD2, given 6 matching bases. The nucleotide sequence is given as TGCGCCAGCAGCCACCCCACTTCGGGTTATAGCGGCTACCAAGAGACCCAGTACTTC. The translation is CASSHPTSGYSGYQETQYF.